Listed here are 21 T cell receptor beta chains from one sample, sequenced in a study of T cell responses to AZD1222 COVID-19 vaccine. Sequencing was performed with immunoSEQ multiplex PCR; in TCRdb, only in-frame clones are kept and a portion is missing. The profile shows 120,000 or so clones, around 87% of them singletons. Sample: peripheral blood, taken on day 0 of AZD1222 vaccination. These receptors were collected from an adult in good health.

V gene TRBV7-8 combines with J gene TRBJ1-1; D not certain. The germline gives CDR1 SGHVS, CDR2 FQNEAQ. Trimming took off 1 base at V and 1 base at J, with 4 bases between the two ends. The CDR3 totals 13 residues. For the CDR3, the DNA is TGTGCCAGCAGCTTAGTTCGGAACACTGAAGCTTTCTTT. Protein: CASSLVRNTEAFF.

This chain uses TRBV6-5 with TRBJ1-1; D is undetermined. Trimming took 2 bases from V and 7 from J, leaving 11 bases between them. From germline, CDR1 is MNHEY and CDR2 SVGAGI. The CDR3 contains 13 residues. For the CDR3, the DNA is TGTGCCAGCAGTTACGTCAATCGGTTTGAAGCTTTCTTT. Its protein is CASSYVNRFEAFF.

J is TRBJ2-1 and V is TRBV12-3 or TRBV12-4, with no clear D. The CDR3 loop spans 13 amino acids. Trimming shortened V by 8 bases and J by 0 bases, and 8 bases separated the two germline ends. CDR3 in DNA: TGTGCCAGCCTGGCGAGCTCCTACAATGAGCAGTTCTTC. Amino acid sequence: CASLASSYNEQFF.

V usage is TRBV6-1 and J usage is TRBJ1-2; D unclear. Germline V CDR1 and CDR2: MNHNS, SASEGT. This CDR3 has 15 residues. Trimming removed 1 base from V and 4 bases from J, with 13 bases in between. CDR3 nucleotide sequence: TGTGCCAGCAGTGAAGGAGTCGGGTTGGGCTATGGCTACACCTTC. Residues: CASSEGVGLGYGYTF.

This chain uses TRBV5-1 with TRBJ1-1; no definite D call. This CDR3 has 16 residues. Germline V gives CDR1 SGHRS, CDR2 YFSETQ. The ends were cut back, 7 bases at V and 1 base at J, with 20 bases in the middle. The CDR3 bases are TGCGCCAGCCACCCTATGGAGGTGGGCGCGAACACTGAAGCTTTCTTT. It translates to CASHPMEVGANTEAFF. The whole variable domain, filled in from reference TRBV5-1 and TRBJ1-1, reads KAGVTQTPRYLIKTRGQQVTLSCSPISGHRSVSWYQQTPGQGLQFLFEYFSETQRNKGNFPGRFSGRQFSNSRSEMNVSTLELGDSALYLCASHPMEVGANTEAFFGQGTRLTVV.

The gene calls are TRBV27 and TRBJ1-6; D gene ambiguous. Trimming removed 1 base from V and 3 bases from J, with 10 bases in between. CDR3 size: 16 residues. Germline CDR1 and CDR2: MNHEY and SMNVEV (reference sequence). The CDR3 loop reads CASSLWGSNYNSPLHF. The CDR3 DNA reads TGTGCCAGCAGTTTATGGGGAAGCAACTATAATTCACCCCTCCACTTT.

The chain recombines TRBV27 with TRBJ2-7; 7 bases agree with TRBD1. CDR3 length: 14 amino acids. Trimming at V came to 5 bases and at J to 2 bases, leaving 6 bases not matched to a gene. Per the germline V gene, CDR1 is MNHEY and CDR2 is SMNVEV (reference sequence). The CDR3, as DNA: TGTGCCAGCAGTCAGCAGGGGGACGCCTACGAGCAGTACTTC. Translating it yields CASSQQGDAYEQYF.

The chain has TRBV5-5 and TRBJ2-7; TRBD1 or TRBD2 may be the D gene (5 bases each). The CDR3 runs to 14 residues. V lost 2 bases and J lost 2, with 11 bases in between. Germline CDR1 is SGHKS and CDR2 is YYEKEE (reference sequence). CDR3 sequence reads: CASSLGDATYEQYF. Here the CDR3 DNA reads TGTGCCAGCAGCTTAGGGGACGCCACCTACGAGCAGTACTTC.

The rearrangement uses TRBV18 and TRBJ1-6; maybe TRBD1 (5 bases). The CDR3 consists of 15 residues. Deletions cut 3 bases from V and 8 bases from J, with 14 bases between. CDR1 and CDR2 from the germline V gene are KGHSH and LQKENI. Here the CDR3 DNA reads TGTGCCAGCTCACCGATCTTAACCAGGGATTCACCCCTCCACTTT. As protein: CASSPILTRDSPLHF.

The V gene is TRBV5-1, the J gene TRBJ2-7; D might be TRBD1 (7 bases). The CDR3 runs to 14 residues. Trimming shortened V by 0 bases and J by 7 bases, and 14 bases separated the two germline ends. Germline V gene sequence: CDR1 SGHRS, CDR2 YFSETQ. CDR3 DNA: TGCGCCAGCAGCTTGGCCAAGGGGGCGGGGGAGCAGTACTTC. Residues: CASSLAKGAGEQYF.

In this sample, this clone turned up once. The chain combines TRBV28 with TRBJ1-2, with D possibly being TRBD1 (5 bases). The CDR3 has 14 amino acids. CDR1 MDHEN and CDR2 SYDVKM come from the germline V gene. V was clipped by 2 bases and J by 7 bases, with 14 bases between them. For the CDR3, the DNA is TGTGCCAGCAGTTTACTTGACAGACTACGTGGCTACACCTTC. This translates into CASSLLDRLRGYTF.

The DNA for the CDR3 is TGTGCCAGCAGCTTGCCTAGCAACACCGGGGAGCTGTTTTTT. Its translation is CASSLPSNTGELFF. The gene calls are TRBV5-6 and TRBJ2-2; possible D gene TRBD2, 5 bases. Trimming shortened V by 1 base and J by 2 bases, and 6 bases separated the two germline ends. This CDR3 comprises 14 residues. Germline CDR1 SGHDT, CDR2 YYEEEE.

This clone was counted once. The chain employs TRBV5-1 and TRBJ1-3; D perhaps matches TRBD1 (6 bases). The V end lost 0 bases, the J end lost 3 bases, and 7 bases lay between the germline ends. Germline V gene lookup returns CDR1 SGHRS and CDR2 YFSETQ. This CDR3 is 14 amino acids long. The CDR3 protein is CASSLEQGGNTIYF. The CDR3 DNA is TGCGCCAGCAGCTTGGAACAGGGTGGAAACACCATATATTTT. Full variable domain (rest looked up from reference TRBV5-1 and TRBJ1-3): KAGVTQTPRYLIKTRGQQVTLSCSPISGHRSVSWYQQTPGQGLQFLFEYFSETQRNKGNFPGRFSGRQFSNSRSEMNVSTLELGDSALYLCASSLEQGGNTIYFGEGSWLTVV.

The DNA of the CDR3 is TGTGCCAGTAGTATAGCAAGGACAGGCTTCTACGAGCAGTACTTC. Amino acid sequence: CASSIARTGFYEQYF. The chain is built from TRBV19 and TRBJ2-7, with TRBD1 matching 7 bases. Germline lookup yields CDR1 LNHDA and CDR2 SQIVND (reference sequence). Trimming removed 1 base from V and 3 bases from J; junction bases left unmatched: 6. This CDR3 comprises 15 residues. Complete variable domain (other parts from reference TRBV19 and TRBJ2-7): DGGITQSPKYLFRKEGQNVTLSCEQNLNHDAMYWYRQDPGQGLRLIYYSQIVNDFQKGDIAEGYSVSREKKESFPLTVTSAQKNPTAFYLCASSIARTGFYEQYFGPGTRLTVT.

The gene calls are TRBV6-5 and TRBJ2-2; D not certain. Deletions cut 7 bases from V and 7 bases from J, with 10 bases between. Germline V gene sequence: CDR1 MNHEY, CDR2 SVGAGI. This CDR3 region has 12 residues. CDR3 protein: CASTPEDGELFF. Written as DNA, the CDR3 is TGTGCCAGCACCCCCGAGGACGGGGAGCTGTTTTTT.

This clone showed up just once. The rearrangement uses TRBV7-9 and TRBJ1-1; D not resolved. Germline assignment: CDR1 SEHNR and CDR2 FQNEAQ (reference sequence). This CDR3 is built from 10 residues. Trimming took 6 bases from V and 8 from J, leaving 7 bases between them. CDR3 coding DNA: TGTGCCAGCAGTTCGGGGGAAGCTTTCTTT. Translated: CASSSGEAFF. The variable domain in full, completed from reference TRBV7-9 and TRBJ1-1, reads DTGVSQNPRHKITKRGQNVTFRCDPISEHNRLYWYRQTLGQGPEFLTYFQNEAQLEKSRLLSDRFSAERPKGSFSTLEIQRTEQGDSAMYLCASSSGEAFFGQGTRLTVV.

This sequence joins TRBV3-1 (or the pseudogene TRBV3-2) and TRBJ1-4; weak D call: TRBD1 (5 bases). CDR3 length equals 15 residues. CDR1 LGHDT and CDR2 YNNKEL come from the germline V gene (reference sequence). With 1 base removed from V and 8 bases from J, the gap between germline ends came to 14 bases. This chain's CDR3 is CASSQGGSTGEKLFF. CDR3 DNA: TGTGCCAGCAGCCAAGGGGGATCCACAGGAGAAAAACTGTTTTTT.

The rearrangement joins TRBV7-2 to TRBJ2-1, with TRBD2 matching 7 bases. Germline CDR1 is SGHTA and CDR2 is FQGNSA. The V segment lost 1 base and the J segment 0 bases; nucleotides outside the gene matches: 3. This CDR3 has 16 amino acids. The chain's CDR3 is CASSLGGTNSYNEQFF. The DNA of the CDR3 is TGTGCCAGCAGCTTAGGGGGGACTAACTCCTACAATGAGCAGTTCTTC. The full variable domain, rest sourced from reference TRBV7-2 and TRBJ2-1, is GAGVSQSPSNKVTEKGKDVELRCDPISGHTALYWYRQSLGQGLEFLIYFQGNSAPDKSGLPSDRFSAERTGGSVSTLTIQRTQQEDSAVYLCASSLGGTNSYNEQFFGPGTRLTVL.

The chain uses TRBV28 and TRBJ1-2; no clear D. The CDR3 has 13 amino acids. Per germline, CDR1 MDHEN and CDR2 SYDVKM. Between the trimmed V and J ends, which lost 5 bases and 6 bases, there was a span of 13 bases. CDR3 coding DNA: TGTGCCAGCAGTGAGACGGTTTTACATGGCTACACCTTC. Translated, it gives CASSETVLHGYTF.

The rearrangement uses TRBV30 and TRBJ2-5; 9 bases are a match to TRBD2. CDR3 length: 15 residues. V shed 2 bases and J 3 bases; nucleotides not matched to a gene: 7. Germline loops: CDR1 GTSNPN, CDR2 SVGIG (reference sequence). The DNA of the CDR3 is TGTGCCTGGAGTCGGGGTAGCGGGGGAAAAGAGACCCAGTACTTC. Its protein is CAWSRGSGGKETQYF. Supplemented by reference TRBV30 and TRBJ2-5, the full variable domain reads SQTIHQWPATLVQPVGSPLSLECTVEGTSNPNLYWYRQAAGRGLQLLFYSVGIGQISSEVPQNLSASRPQDRQFILSSKKLLLSDSGFYLCAWSRGSGGKETQYFGPGTRLLVL.

As DNA, the CDR3 is TGTGCCTGGCGTGGGCGGGGGGGCCGCACCGGGGAGCTGTTTTTT. Amino acids: CAWRGRGGRTGELFF. V and J are TRBV30 and TRBJ2-2; TRBD2 matches at 9 bases. The germline V gene has CDR1 GTSNPN and CDR2 SVGIG (reference sequence). CDR3 length: 15 residues. J lost 4 bases, V lost 5 bases, and 8 bases had no gene match. Full variable domain (rest looked up from reference TRBV30 and TRBJ2-2): SQTIHQWPATLVQPVGSPLSLECTVEGTSNPNLYWYRQAAGRGLQLLFYSVGIGQISSEVPQNLSASRPQDRQFILSSKKLLLSDSGFYLCAWRGRGGRTGELFFGEGSRLTVL.